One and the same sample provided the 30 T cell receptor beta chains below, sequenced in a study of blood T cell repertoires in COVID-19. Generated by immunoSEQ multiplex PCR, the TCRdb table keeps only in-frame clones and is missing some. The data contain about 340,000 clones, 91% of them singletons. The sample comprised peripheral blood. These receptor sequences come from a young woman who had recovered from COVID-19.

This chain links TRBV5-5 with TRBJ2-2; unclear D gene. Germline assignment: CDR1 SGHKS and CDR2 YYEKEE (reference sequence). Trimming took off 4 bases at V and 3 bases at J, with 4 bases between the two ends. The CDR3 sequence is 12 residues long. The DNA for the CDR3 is TGTGCCAGCAGCCAATACACCGGGGAGCTGTTTTTT. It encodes CASSQYTGELFF.

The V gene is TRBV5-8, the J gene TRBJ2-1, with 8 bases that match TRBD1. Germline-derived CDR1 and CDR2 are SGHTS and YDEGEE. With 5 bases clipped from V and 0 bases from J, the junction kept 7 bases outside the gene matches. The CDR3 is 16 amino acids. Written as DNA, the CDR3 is TGTGCCAGCAGAAGACAGGGGTTAAGCTCCTACAATGAGCAGTTCTTC. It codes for CASRRQGLSSYNEQFF.

Here the CDR3 DNA reads TGTGCCTCTACGGGACATCAAAAACTTGCAAGGGGCTACACCTTC. This sequence encodes CASTGHQKLARGYTF. The chain recombines TRBV30 with TRBJ1-2; D may be TRBD1 (6 bases). V dropped 7 bases and J dropped 8 bases, with 26 bases sitting between them. Looked up from germline, CDR1 is GTSNPN and CDR2 is SVGIG (reference sequence). The CDR3 totals 15 residues.

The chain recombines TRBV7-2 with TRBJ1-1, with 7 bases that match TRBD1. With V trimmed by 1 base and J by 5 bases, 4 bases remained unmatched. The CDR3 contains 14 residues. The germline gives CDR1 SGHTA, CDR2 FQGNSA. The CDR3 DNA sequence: TGTGCCAGCAGCTTAGGGCACAGGGGTACTGAAGCTTTCTTT. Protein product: CASSLGHRGTEAFF.

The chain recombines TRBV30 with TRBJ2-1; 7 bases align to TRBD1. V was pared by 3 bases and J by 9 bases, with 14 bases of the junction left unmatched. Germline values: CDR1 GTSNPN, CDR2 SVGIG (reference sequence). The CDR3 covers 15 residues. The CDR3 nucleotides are TGTGCCTGGAGCCTCGCCGGGACAGTCTTAGGTGAGCAGTTCTTC. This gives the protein CAWSLAGTVLGEQFF. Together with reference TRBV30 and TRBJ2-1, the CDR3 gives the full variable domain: SQTIHQWPATLVQPVGSPLSLECTVEGTSNPNLYWYRQAAGRGLQLLFYSVGIGQISSEVPQNLSASRPQDRQFILSSKKLLLSDSGFYLCAWSLAGTVLGEQFFGPGTRLTVL.

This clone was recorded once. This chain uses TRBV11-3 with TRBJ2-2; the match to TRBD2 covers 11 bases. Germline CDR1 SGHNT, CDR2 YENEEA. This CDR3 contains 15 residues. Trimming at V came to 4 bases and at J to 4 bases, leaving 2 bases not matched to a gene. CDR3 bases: TGTGCCAGCAGCTCCGGGACTAGCGGCACCGGGGAGCTGTTTTTT. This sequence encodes CASSSGTSGTGELFF.

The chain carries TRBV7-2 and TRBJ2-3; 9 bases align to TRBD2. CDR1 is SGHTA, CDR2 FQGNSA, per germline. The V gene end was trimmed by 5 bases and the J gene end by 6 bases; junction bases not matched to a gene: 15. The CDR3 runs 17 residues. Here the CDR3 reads CASSQRPGLAALDTQYF. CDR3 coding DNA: TGTGCCAGCAGCCAGAGGCCGGGACTAGCCGCTTTGGATACGCAGTATTTT. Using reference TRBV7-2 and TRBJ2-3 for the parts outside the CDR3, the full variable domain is GAGVSQSPSNKVTEKGKDVELRCDPISGHTALYWYRQSLGQGLEFLIYFQGNSAPDKSGLPSDRFSAERTGGSVSTLTIQRTQQEDSAVYLCASSQRPGLAALDTQYFGPGTRLTVL.

The CDR3 loop reads CAISAGQGDEKLFF. The CDR3 DNA reads TGTGCCATCAGTGCAGGACAGGGGGATGAAAAACTGTTTTTT. The J gene is TRBJ1-4, the V gene TRBV10-3; 10 bases fit TRBD1. J lost 6 bases, V lost 4 bases, and 2 bases had no gene match. CDR3 length: 14 residues. Germline V CDR1 and CDR2: ENHRY, SYGVKD.

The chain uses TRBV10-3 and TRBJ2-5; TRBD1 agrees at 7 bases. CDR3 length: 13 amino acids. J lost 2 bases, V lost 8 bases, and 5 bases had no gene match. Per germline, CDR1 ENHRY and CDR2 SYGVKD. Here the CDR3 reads CAIARGQQETQYF. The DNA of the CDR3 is TGTGCCATCGCCCGGGGACAGCAAGAGACCCAGTACTTC.

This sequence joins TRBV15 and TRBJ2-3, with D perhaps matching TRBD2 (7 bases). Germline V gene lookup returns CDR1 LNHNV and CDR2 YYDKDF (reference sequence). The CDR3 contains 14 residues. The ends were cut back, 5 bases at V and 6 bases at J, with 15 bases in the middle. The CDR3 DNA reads TGTGCCACCAGCTTCACGAGGGGGGGCGATACGCAGTATTTT. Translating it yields CATSFTRGGDTQYF.

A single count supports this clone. CDR3 sequence reads: CASSLDGVGNEKLFF. In nucleotides, the CDR3 is TGTGCCAGCAGCTTAGACGGGGTAGGAAATGAAAAACTGTTTTTT. The chain carries TRBV7-9 and TRBJ1-4; D unclear. Germline assignment: CDR1 SEHNR and CDR2 FQNEAQ (reference sequence). Between the trimmed V and J ends, which lost 1 base and 5 bases, there was a span of 11 bases. The length of the CDR3 is 15 residues.

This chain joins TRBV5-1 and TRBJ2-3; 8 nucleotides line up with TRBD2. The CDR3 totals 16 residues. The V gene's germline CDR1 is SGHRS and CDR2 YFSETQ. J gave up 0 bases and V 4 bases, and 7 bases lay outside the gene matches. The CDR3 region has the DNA TGCGCCAGCAGCCTCTTAGCGGGACTGAGCACAGATACGCAGTATTTT. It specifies CASSLLAGLSTDTQYF.

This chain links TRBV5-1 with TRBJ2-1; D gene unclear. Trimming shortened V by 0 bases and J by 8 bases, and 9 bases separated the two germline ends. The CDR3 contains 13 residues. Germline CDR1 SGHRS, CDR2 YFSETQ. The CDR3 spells CASSLAWRHEQFF. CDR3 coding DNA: TGCGCCAGCAGCTTGGCCTGGCGGCATGAGCAGTTCTTC.

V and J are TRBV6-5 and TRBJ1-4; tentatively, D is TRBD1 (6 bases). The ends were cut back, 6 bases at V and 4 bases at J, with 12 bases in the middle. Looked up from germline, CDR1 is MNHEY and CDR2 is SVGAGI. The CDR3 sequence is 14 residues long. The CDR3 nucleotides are TGTGCCAGCAGAAGGACAGCTTATAATGAAAAACTGTTTTTT. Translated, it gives CASRRTAYNEKLFF.

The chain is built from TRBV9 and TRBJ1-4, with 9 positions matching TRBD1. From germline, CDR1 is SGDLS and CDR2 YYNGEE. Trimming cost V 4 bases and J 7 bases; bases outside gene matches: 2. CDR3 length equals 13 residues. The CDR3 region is CASSPGQGEKLFF. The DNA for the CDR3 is TGTGCCAGCAGCCCGGGACAGGGTGAAAAACTGTTTTTT.

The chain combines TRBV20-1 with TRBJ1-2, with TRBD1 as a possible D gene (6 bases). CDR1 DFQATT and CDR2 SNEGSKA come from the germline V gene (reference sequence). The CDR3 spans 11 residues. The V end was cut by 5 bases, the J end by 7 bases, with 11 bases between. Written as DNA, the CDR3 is TGCAGTGCTCCGGACAGTACTGGCTACACCTTC. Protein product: CSAPDSTGYTF.

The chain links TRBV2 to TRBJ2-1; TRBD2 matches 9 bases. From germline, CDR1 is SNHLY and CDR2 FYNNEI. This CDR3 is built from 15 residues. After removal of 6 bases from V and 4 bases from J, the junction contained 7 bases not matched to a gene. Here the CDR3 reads CASRPGLAEYNEQFF. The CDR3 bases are TGTGCCAGCAGACCGGGACTAGCAGAATACAATGAGCAGTTCTTC.

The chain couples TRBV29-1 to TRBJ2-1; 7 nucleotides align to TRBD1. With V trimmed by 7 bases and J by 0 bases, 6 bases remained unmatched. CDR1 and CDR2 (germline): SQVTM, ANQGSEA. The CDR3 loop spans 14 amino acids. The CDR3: CSGTGVGSYNEQFF. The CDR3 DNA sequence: TGCAGCGGAACAGGGGTCGGCTCCTACAATGAGCAGTTCTTC.

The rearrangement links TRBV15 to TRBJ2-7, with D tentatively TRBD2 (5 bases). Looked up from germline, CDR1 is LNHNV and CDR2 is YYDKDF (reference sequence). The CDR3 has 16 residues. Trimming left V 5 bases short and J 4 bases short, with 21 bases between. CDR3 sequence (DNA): TGTGCCACCAGCCCCTTAGCAGCTGGACTCTCATACGAGCAGTACGTC. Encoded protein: CATSPLAAGLSYEQYV.

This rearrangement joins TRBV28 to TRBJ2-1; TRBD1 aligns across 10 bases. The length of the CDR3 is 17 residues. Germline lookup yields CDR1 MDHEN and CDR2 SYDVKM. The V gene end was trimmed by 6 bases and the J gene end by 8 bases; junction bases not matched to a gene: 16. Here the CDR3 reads CASSTTSLGQGMDEQFF. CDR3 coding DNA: TGTGCCAGCAGCACAACCTCCCTGGGACAGGGGATGGATGAGCAGTTCTTC.

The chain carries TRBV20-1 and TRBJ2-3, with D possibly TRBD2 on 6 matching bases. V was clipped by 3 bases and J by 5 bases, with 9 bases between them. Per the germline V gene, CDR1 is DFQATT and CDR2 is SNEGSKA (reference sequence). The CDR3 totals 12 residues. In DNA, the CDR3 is TGCAGTGCTAGTCCGCGGGAAGATACGCAGTATTTT. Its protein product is CSASPREDTQYF.

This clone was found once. The CDR3 region has the DNA TGCGCCAGCAGCCAAGATTTGAGTCGCGGGGAGCAGTTCTTC. It is translated as CASSQDLSRGEQFF. This chain connects TRBV4-3 to TRBJ2-1, with D possibly TRBD2 on 5 matching bases. Germline V gene sequence: CDR1 LGHNA, CDR2 YSLEER. Trimming shortened V by 0 bases and J by 10 bases, and 13 bases separated the two germline ends. This CDR3 contains 14 residues.

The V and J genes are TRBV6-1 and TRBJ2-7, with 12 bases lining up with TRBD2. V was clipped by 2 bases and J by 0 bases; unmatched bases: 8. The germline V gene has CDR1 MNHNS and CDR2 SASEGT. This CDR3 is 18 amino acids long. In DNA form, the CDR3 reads TGTGCCAGCAGTGAACCGACTAGCGGGAGCCCTAGCTCCTACGAGCAGTACGTC. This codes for CASSEPTSGSPSSYEQYV.

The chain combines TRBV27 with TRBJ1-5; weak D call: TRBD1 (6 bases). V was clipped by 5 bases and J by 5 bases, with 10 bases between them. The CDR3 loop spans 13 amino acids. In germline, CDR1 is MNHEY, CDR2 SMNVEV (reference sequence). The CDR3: CASSPQGDQPQHF. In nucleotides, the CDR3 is TGTGCCAGCAGTCCACAGGGAGATCAGCCCCAGCATTTT.

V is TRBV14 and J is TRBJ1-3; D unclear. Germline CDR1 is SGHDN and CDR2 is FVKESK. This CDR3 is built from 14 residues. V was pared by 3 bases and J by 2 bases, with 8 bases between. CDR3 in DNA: TGTGCCAGCAGCCAGGCAACCCCTGGAAACACCATATATTTT. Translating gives CASSQATPGNTIYF. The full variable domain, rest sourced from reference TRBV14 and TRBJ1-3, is EAGVTQFPSHSVIEKGQTVTLRCDPISGHDNLYWYRRVMGKEIKFLLHFVKESKQDESGMPNNRFLAERTGGTYSTLKVQPAELEDSGVYFCASSQATPGNTIYFGEGSWLTVV.

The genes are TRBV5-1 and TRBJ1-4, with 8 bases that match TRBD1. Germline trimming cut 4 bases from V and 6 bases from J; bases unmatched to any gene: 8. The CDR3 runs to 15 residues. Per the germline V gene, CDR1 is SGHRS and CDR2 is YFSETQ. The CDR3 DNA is TGCGCCAGCAGCGTACTGACAGGGGCGCATGAAAAACTGTTTTTT. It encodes CASSVLTGAHEKLFF.

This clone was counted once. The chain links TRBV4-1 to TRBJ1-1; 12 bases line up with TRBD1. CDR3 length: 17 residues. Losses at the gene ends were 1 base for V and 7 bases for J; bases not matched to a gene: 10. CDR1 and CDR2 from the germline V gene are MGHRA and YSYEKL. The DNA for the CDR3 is TGCGCCAGCAGCCAAGGACCGGGACAGGGGGCTTTTGGTGAAGCTTTCTTT. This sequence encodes CASSQGPGQGAFGEAFF.

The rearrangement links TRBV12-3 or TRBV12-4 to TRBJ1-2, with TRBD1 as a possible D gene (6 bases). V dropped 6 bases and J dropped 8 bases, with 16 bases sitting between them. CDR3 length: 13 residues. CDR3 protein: CASSQQGIGGYTF. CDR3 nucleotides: TGTGCCAGCAGCCAACAGGGAATAGGAGGCTACACCTTC.

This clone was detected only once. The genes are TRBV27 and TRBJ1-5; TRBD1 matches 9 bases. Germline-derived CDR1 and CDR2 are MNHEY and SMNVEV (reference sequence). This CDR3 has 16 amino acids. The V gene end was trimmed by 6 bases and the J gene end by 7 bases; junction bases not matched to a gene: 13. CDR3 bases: TGTGCCAGCAGACCTATCTACAGGGGGCCAAGGCAGCCCCAGCATTTT. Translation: CASRPIYRGPRQPQHF.

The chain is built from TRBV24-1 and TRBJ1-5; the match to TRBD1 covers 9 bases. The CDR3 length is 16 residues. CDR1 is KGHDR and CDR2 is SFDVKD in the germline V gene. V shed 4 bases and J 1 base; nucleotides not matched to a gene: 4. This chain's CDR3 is CATSEGGQGSNQPQHF. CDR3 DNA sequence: TGTGCCACCAGTGAGGGGGGACAGGGCAGCAATCAGCCCCAGCATTTT.